These 7 T cell receptor beta chains were sequenced from one sample in a study of cytomegalovirus exposure and HLA in healthy donors. A multiplex PCR was run with 60 Vbeta primers and 13 Jbeta primers. Method: immunoSEQ multiplex PCR; TCRdb's copy keeps in-frame clones and lacks some. The repertoire has approximately 150,000 clones, under 90% of them found once; the top ten carry roughly 4.7%. The source material was PBMCs. These TCRs come from a man in his forties in good health and CMV-seronegative.

The rearrangement joins TRBV30 to TRBJ1-2; 7 bases map to TRBD1. Germline V gives CDR1 GTSNPN, CDR2 SVGIG (reference sequence). The J segment lost 4 bases and the V segment lost 8 bases, leaving 13 bases of the junction unmatched. The CDR3 is 14 amino acids. The CDR3 region is CAARPRTGPYGYTF. CDR3 in DNA: TGTGCCGCACGGCCACGGACAGGACCCTATGGCTACACCTTC.

This rearrangement joins TRBV19 to TRBJ2-2; 7 nucleotides line up with TRBD1. The V segment lost 3 bases and the J segment 4 bases; nucleotides outside the gene matches: 5. Germline values: CDR1 LNHDA, CDR2 SQIVND (reference sequence). The length of the CDR3 is 15 residues. CDR3 protein: CASSIEGAGTGELFF. DNA of the CDR3: TGTGCCAGTAGTATCGAGGGGGCTGGCACCGGGGAGCTGTTTTTT.

Regarding this clone: At one of its ends the junction is not consistent with the germline gene, which may arise from a read error. The V call is TRBV20-1, the J call TRBJ2-3; possible D gene TRBD2, 5 bases. This CDR3 contains 10 residues. Per germline, CDR1 DFQATT and CDR2 SNEGSKA (reference sequence). CDR3 nucleotides: TGCAGTCCTAGCCTAGATACGCAGTATTTT. As protein: CSPSLDTQYF.

This rearrangement joins TRBV7-8 to TRBJ2-4, with TRBD1 identical over 7 bases. The CDR3 extends over 16 amino acids. Germline-derived CDR1 and CDR2 are SGHVS and FQNEAQ. V gave up 4 bases and J gave up 0 bases; unmatched junction bases: 6. CDR3 bases: TGTGCCAGCAGCTCGACTACAGGGGTAGCCAAAAACATTCAGTACTTC. This translates into CASSSTTGVAKNIQYF.

The chain recombines TRBV30 with TRBJ1-2; tentative D call: TRBD1 (5 bases). This CDR3 has 16 residues. Trimming took off 1 base at V and 5 bases at J, with 20 bases between the two ends. CDR1 is GTSNPN, CDR2 SVGIG, per germline (reference sequence). Here the CDR3 reads CAWSAPSGGSVYGYTF. Written as DNA, the CDR3 is TGTGCCTGGAGTGCCCCCTCCGGGGGAAGCGTATATGGCTACACCTTC.

V and J are TRBV27 and TRBJ1-5; 7 bases are a match to TRBD1. Germline values: CDR1 MNHEY, CDR2 SMNVEV (reference sequence). The length of the CDR3 is 15 residues. V lost 6 bases and J lost 0; bases outside the gene matches: 5. The CDR3 reads CASSYGTASNQPQHF. CDR3 coding DNA: TGTGCCAGCAGCTACGGGACAGCTAGCAATCAGCCCCAGCATTTT.

J is TRBJ2-3 and V is TRBV7-2; unclear D gene. Germline-derived CDR1 and CDR2 are SGHTA and FQGNSA. This CDR3 region has 16 residues. Between the trimmed V and J ends, which lost 5 bases and 6 bases, there was a span of 21 bases. The CDR3 here is CASSPLALFDADTQYF. The CDR3 region has the DNA TGTGCCAGCAGCCCCTTGGCACTATTCGATGCGGATACGCAGTATTTT.